The entry that follows covers one T cell receptor (beta chain) sequence. Its antigen remains undetermined. Base qualities were left out, and no much larger clone turns up one base away. Preparation of the library involved the immunoSEQ multiplex PCR assay. The multiplex PCR relied on a mix of 60 forward primers for TCR Vbeta segments and 13 reverse primers for TCR Jbeta segments. Amplification of the CDR3 region of rearranged TCR beta genes was performed with a multiplex PCR assay on genomic DNA. On the Illumina HiSeq System, the amplified TCR beta libraries were sequenced as 87-base-pair reads. The original pipeline was this. A later analysis counted some 74 million unique TCR beta chains across the approximately 700 repertoires, and around 9.9 million of these chains were shared by at least two donors. Raw reads were error-corrected and collapsed into unique sequences with a nearest-neighbor algorithm that merged closely related sequences to remove PCR and sequencing errors. CDR3 sequences were aligned to IMGT reference sequences to assign V, D and J gene segments. Each retained sequence needed at least a six-nucleotide match to both a V gene segment and a J gene segment. Rearrangements were classified as productive when the CDR3 lacked stop codons and remained in frame with V and J, and all other rearrangements were classified as non-productive. Following IMGT convention, CDR3 was defined as the stretch from the second conserved V-encoded cysteine up to the conserved J-encoded phenylalanine. In an earlier analysis of 500 to 650 of the donors, sequences lacking an unambiguous match to a single V gene segment were excluded. In an earlier analysis of 587 of the donors, a V segment was called functional when productive rearrangements were above 56.7%, and segregating when the standard deviation between donors exceeded 5%. To diagnose cytomegalovirus status from the catalog of TCR beta chain sequences, a statistical classification framework was built. In a later analysis, V and J genes were assigned by comparing TCR nucleotide sequences against IMGT/GENE-DB human TR gene sequences. The TCRdist pipeline was used in a later analysis to assign CDR3 sequences and most-parsimonious VDJ recombination scenarios. In a later analysis, every TCR beta chain was defined by the combination of its CDR3 amino acid sequence and its V-gene family, and reads without a unique V-gene family were dropped. In a later analysis, approximately 640 highly shared, low-generation-probability nucleotide sequences were removed to address suspected cross-contamination and a sequencing artifact. For each public chain, a later analysis derived a clonal expansion index from normalized ranks of inferred template counts within each repertoire. In a later analysis, generation probabilities were computed using a VDJ recombination model fitted to out-of-frame rearrangements, and the results were checked against IGoR. A later analysis scored TCR-TCR, TCR-HLA and TCR-CMV co-occurrence with hypergeometric tests, applying a repertoire-size bias correction to TCR pairs. A later analysis estimated false discovery rates by permuting HLA or CMV assignments 20 times. In a later analysis, co-occurring TCRs were grouped using DBSCAN, and TCRdist sequence similarity was added for clustering within HLA-allele-positive subsets. For co-occurrence clustering, repertoires with fewer than 30,000 or more than 120,000 public chains were excluded, along with roughly 5 repertoires with anomalous nucleotide sharing. TCRdb mirrors the immuneACCESS table, restricted to in-frame sequences. Some clones are absent from its copies; in checked studies, under half trace to an unresolved V gene, and the reason for the others is unknown. That table supplies the V and J calls and clone size; D and trimming were determined from the DNA. A total of 100,000 to 150,000 clones appear in this sample, approximately 80% of them only once. The ten largest make up 1.2% to 1.5% of the sample.

The sample is drawn from a study of cytomegalovirus exposure and HLA in healthy donors (dated by TCRdb to 2016 to 2017). A note on the overall study: According to an earlier analysis of 450 to 650 of the donors, some 180 million T cells yielded 117 million unique TCR beta sequences and roughly 280 Gb of sequence data. Among the roughly 390 genotyped donors, roughly 80% belonged to the genetic ancestry cluster associated with self-reported Caucasian donors. An earlier analysis of around 540 of the donors applied high-throughput TCR beta sequencing to assess whether each TCR beta V gene segment acted as functional or pseudogenic. All discovery cohort repertoires had been generated using a single sequencing platform. Roughly 320 gigabases of sequencing data and approximately 91 million unique TCR sequences made up an early release that covered approximately 650 HLA-typed donors. Among several hundred genotyped donors of the cohort, an average of roughly 230,000 unique TCR beta nucleotide sequences was sequenced per donor, of which about 19% were non-productive. Alongside the repertoire data, information on donor age, sex, ethnicity and CMV serostatus was compiled. Rather than drawing on any new phenotypic data, the later analysis identified candidate immune exposures from TCR beta sequences and the way those sequences occurred across donors. In a later analysis, previously published TCR beta repertoires from 550 to 700 donors were re-analyzed and high-resolution HLA genotyping was added so that TCR occurrence patterns could be studied. To predict cytomegalovirus infection status, the study combined high-throughput TCR immunosequencing, statistical association of individual TCRs with disease status, and machine learning. A separate validation cohort of roughly 130 different subjects was used in addition to the roughly 700-subject first cohort. Class I and class II HLA loci were covered by the typing at four-digit resolution. The study aimed to test whether signatures of past pathogen exposure could be identified by cataloging public T cell receptors. Roughly 5 DR-DQ haplotypes were treated as single units for association and clustering because of strong linkage in the cohort. A later genetic analysis took genome-wide SNP genotypes for about 65% of the roughly 670 donors and used that subset as a discovery cohort. The T cell repertoires of 550 to 850 subjects were profiled by immunosequencing and related to cytomegalovirus serostatus. The number of donors typed differed by locus, with roughly 620-630 for A, B, C, DRB1 and DQB1, around 520 for DQA1, approximately 570 for DPA1, and approximately 470 for DPB1. What the research found in general, with its limitations: Most CMV-associated TCR beta chains appeared to be HLA-restricted in a later analysis, and the HLA associations seemed to be driven largely by CMV exposure. Because HLA typing was unavailable for some donors at each locus, only the typed subset was used in association tests. In a later analysis, some 18,000 TCR beta sequences were associated with specific HLA alleles at a false discovery rate of 0.05. A later analysis found that TCR association rates varied across HLA loci, with DRB1 alleles showing the most associated TCRs and HLA-C alleles the fewest. Some IMGT-functional V segments, including TRBV6-2 and TRBV6-3, could not be told apart with the 87-base-pair reads, so those segments were excluded. CMV serostatus was the only immune exposure information available for the cohort. The authors suggested that the approach could potentially be generalized to other disease states and immunological phenotypes. In a later genetic analysis, a missense DCLRE1C variant was associated with V-gene and J-gene trimming of TCR beta chains, and the association was replicated in an independent cohort. In a later analysis, HLA-associated TCR beta chains showed more clonal expansion and lower generation probabilities than non-associated chains that were equally common. According to a later analysis, parvovirus B19, influenza, CMV and Epstein-Barr virus appeared linked to several top co-occurrence clusters. Compared with the roughly 710-donor mean, donors in an Asian-associated ancestry cluster had fewer N-insertions in productive TCRs, according to a later genetic analysis. When HLA alleles, especially DR and DQ, strongly co-occurred, TCR associations were difficult to assign to individual alleles. Because counts were too low, seventeen rarely observed V segments, including chromosome 9 orphons, were excluded from the earlier analysis of 587 of the donors. The sequencing pipeline was judged likely to have produced a cluster of highly shared sequence variants as a technical artifact. The study gave a list of some 150 TCR beta chains associated with cytomegalovirus. Cytomegalovirus status was reported to be diagnosed by the classifier with high specificity and sensitivity in both the original and validation cohorts. A further reported finding was that TCR beta sequences accurately predicted the HLA-A and HLA-B alleles for most subjects in the first cohort. Across donors, most TCR sequences were observed very rarely, whereas some public TCRs were present in many individuals. In this cohort, only TCR beta chains were sequenced, and detectable features were limited by the absence of alpha or paired-chain data. The presence/absence analyses assumed that sequencing depth was roughly uniform across donors, and that assumption may not be true. An earlier analysis of approximately 500 of the donors showed that most TCR beta V segments appeared in productive rearrangements either about 87% or about 30% of the time, which broadly matched IMGT annotations. Correlated functional status among segregating V segments might reflect linkage disequilibrium, but an unknown experimental factor could not be ruled out. Three of the identified cytomegalovirus-associated TCR beta chains were confirmed in vitro to be specific for cytomegalovirus antigens.

The cohort was made up of approximately 670 healthy bone marrow donors. All cohort members were sampled while nominally healthy, although unrecorded immune exposures were likely present. The donor was CMV seronegative and was included in the group of 352 seronegative cohort members. A peripheral blood sample was collected from each donor, and TCR beta sequencing was performed on peripheral blood mononuclear cells. The Qiagen DNeasy Blood Extraction Kit was used to extract genomic DNA from the blood cell samples. From the germline V gene (reference sequence), CDR1 is MNHNY and CDR2 is SVGAGI. V drops 2 bases and J drops 4 bases, leaving 11 bases in between. Inclusive of the bounding cysteine and phenylalanine, the CDR3 is 15 residues long. The only DNA kept is the CDR3, 45 bases in frame from the first base.

The source of this sequence is a woman in her thirties or forties in good health and CMV-seronegative. The sequence is built from TRBV6-6 and TRBJ1-4; a tentative D match to TRBD1 spans 6 bases. Sequencing was performed on PBMCs. The nucleotide sequence is TGTGCCAGCAGTTACGGACAGAGTTTTAATGAAAAACTGTTTTTT. This codes for CASSYGQSFNEKLFF.